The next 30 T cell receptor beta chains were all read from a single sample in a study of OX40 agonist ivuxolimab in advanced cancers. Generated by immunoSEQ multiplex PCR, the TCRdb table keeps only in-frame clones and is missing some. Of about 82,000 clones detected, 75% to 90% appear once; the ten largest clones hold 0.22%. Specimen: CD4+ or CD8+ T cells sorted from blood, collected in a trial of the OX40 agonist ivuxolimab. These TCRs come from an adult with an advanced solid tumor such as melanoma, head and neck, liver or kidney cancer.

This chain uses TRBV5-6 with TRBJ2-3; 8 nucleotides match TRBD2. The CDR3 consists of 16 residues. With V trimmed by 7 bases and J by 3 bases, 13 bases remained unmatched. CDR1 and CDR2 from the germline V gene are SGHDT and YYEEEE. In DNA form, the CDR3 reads TGTGCCAGCTACTCCCGAGGGACTAGGTGGACAGATACGCAGTATTTT. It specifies CASYSRGTRWTDTQYF.

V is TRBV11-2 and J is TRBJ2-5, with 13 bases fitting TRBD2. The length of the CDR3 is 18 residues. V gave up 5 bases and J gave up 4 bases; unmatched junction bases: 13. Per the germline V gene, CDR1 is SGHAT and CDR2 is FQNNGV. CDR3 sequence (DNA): TGTGCCAGCAGCAGAGGACTAGCGGGAGATAAGGCCGCAGAGACCCAGTACTTC. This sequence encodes CASSRGLAGDKAAETQYF. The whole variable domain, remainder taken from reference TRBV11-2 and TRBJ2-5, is EAGVAQSPRYKIIEKRQSVAFWCNPISGHATLYWYQQILGQGPKLLIQFQNNGVVDDSQLPKDRFSAERLKGVDSTLKIQPAKLEDSAVYLCASSRGLAGDKAAETQYFGPGTRLLVL.

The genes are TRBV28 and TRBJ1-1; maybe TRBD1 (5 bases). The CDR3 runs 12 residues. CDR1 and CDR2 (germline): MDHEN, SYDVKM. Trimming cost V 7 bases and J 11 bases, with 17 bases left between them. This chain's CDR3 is CASTRGGLLAFF. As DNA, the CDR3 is TGTGCCAGCACCCGGGGGGGATTGCTGGCTTTCTTT. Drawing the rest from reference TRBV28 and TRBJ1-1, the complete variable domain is DVKVTQSSRYLVKRTGEKVFLECVQDMDHENMFWYRQDPGLGLRLIYFSYDVKMKEKGDIPEGYSVSREKKERFSLILESASTNQTSMYLCASTRGGLLAFFGQGTRLTVV.

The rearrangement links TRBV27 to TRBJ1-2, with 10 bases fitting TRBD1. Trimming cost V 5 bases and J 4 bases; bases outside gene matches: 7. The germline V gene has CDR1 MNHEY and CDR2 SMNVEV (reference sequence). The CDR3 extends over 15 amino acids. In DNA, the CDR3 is TGTGCCAGCAGTCCCCGACAGGGGGCTGGCTATGGCTACACCTTC. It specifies CASSPRQGAGYGYTF.

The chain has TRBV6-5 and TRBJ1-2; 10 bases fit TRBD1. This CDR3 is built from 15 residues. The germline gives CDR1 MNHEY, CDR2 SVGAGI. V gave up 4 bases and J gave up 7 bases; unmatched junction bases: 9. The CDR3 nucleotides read TGTGCCAGCAGTTCCCCTCGACAGGGGGCTGGTGGCTACACCTTC. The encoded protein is CASSSPRQGAGGYTF.

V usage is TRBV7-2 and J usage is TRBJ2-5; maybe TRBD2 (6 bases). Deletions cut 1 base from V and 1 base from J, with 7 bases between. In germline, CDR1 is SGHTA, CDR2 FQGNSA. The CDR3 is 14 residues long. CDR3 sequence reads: CASSLVGGQETQYF. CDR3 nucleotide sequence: TGTGCCAGCAGCTTAGTGGGGGGCCAAGAGACCCAGTACTTC.

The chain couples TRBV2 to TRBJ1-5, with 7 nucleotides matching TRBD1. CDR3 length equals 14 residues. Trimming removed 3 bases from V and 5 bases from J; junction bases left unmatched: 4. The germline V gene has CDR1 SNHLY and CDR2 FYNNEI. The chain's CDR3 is CASSDGTAYQPQHF. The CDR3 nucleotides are TGTGCCAGCAGTGACGGGACAGCTTATCAGCCCCAGCATTTT. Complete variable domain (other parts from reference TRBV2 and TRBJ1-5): EPEVTQTPSHQVTQMGQEVILRCVPISNHLYFYWYRQILGQKVEFLVSFYNNEISEKSEIFDDQFSVERPDGSNFTLKIRSTKLEDSAMYFCASSDGTAYQPQHFGDGTRLSIL.

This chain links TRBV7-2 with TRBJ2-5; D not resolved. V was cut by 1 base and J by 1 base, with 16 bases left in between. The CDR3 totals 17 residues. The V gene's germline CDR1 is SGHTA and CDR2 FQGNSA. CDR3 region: CASSLVSTPTVQETQYF. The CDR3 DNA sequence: TGTGCCAGCAGCTTAGTCTCGACCCCGACGGTCCAAGAGACCCAGTACTTC.

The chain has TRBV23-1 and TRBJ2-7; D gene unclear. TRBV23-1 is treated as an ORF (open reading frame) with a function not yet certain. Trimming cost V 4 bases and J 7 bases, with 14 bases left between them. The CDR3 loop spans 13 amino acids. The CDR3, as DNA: TGCGCCAGCAGTCCGCACTTCAGAATAGAGCAGTACGTC. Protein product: CASSPHFRIEQYV.

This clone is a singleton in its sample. CDR3 coding DNA: TGTGCCAGCAGTCCCCAAACAGGGGTAAATGGCTACACCTTC. Protein product: CASSPQTGVNGYTF. The rearrangement joins TRBV6-1 to TRBJ1-2, with TRBD1 matching 7 bases. The CDR3 length is 14 residues. Germline V gives CDR1 MNHNS, CDR2 SASEGT. Unmatched junction bases numbered 9, after V lost 5 bases and J lost 6 bases.

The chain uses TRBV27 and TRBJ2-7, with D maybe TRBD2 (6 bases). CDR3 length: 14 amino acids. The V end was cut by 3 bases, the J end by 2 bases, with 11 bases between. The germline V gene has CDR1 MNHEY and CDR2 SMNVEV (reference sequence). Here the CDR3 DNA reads TGTGCCAGCAGTTTGTGGGGGGAAACCTACGAGCAGTACTTC. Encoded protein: CASSLWGETYEQYF.

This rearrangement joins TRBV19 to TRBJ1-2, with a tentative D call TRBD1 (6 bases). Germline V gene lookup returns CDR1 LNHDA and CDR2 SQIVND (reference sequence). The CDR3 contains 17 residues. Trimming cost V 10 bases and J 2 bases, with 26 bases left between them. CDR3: CATSVYRAIQSNYGYTF. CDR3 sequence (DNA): TGTGCCACCAGCGTCTACAGGGCGATCCAGTCGAACTATGGCTACACCTTC.

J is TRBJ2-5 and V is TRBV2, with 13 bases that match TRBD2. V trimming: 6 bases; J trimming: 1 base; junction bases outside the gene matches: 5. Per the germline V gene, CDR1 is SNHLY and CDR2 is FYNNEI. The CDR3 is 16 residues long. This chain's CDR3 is CASRTGLAGTQETQYF. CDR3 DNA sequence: TGTGCCAGCAGGACGGGACTAGCGGGAACCCAAGAGACCCAGTACTTC.

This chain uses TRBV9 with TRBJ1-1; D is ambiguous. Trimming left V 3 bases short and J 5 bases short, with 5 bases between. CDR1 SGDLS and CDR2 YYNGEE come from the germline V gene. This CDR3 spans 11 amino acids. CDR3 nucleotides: TGTGCCAGCAGCGCCCAGACTGAAGCTTTCTTT. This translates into CASSAQTEAFF. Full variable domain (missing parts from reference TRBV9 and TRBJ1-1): DSGVTQTPKHLITATGQRVTLRCSPRSGDLSVYWYQQSLDQGLQFLIQYYNGEERAKGNILERFSAQQFPDLHSELNLSSLELGDSALYFCASSAQTEAFFGQGTRLTVV.

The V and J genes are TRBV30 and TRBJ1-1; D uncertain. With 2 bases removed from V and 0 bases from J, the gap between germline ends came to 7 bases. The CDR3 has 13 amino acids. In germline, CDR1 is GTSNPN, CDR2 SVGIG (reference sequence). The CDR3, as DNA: TGTGCCTGGAGTAAGGGCATGAACACTGAAGCTTTCTTT. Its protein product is CAWSKGMNTEAFF.

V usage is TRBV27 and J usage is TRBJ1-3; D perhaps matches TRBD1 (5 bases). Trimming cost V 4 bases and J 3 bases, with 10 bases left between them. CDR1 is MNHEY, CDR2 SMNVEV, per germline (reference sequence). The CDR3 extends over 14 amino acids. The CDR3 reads CASSSAGLGNTIYF. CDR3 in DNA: TGTGCCAGCAGTTCGGCAGGGCTTGGAAACACCATATATTTT.

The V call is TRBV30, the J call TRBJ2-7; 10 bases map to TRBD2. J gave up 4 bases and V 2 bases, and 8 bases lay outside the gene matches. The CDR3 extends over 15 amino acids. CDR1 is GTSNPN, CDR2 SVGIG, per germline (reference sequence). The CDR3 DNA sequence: TGTGCCTGGAGTCGCCTAGCGGGAGTCAGGTACGAGCAGTACTTC. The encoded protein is CAWSRLAGVRYEQYF. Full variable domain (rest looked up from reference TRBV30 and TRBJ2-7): SQTIHQWPATLVQPVGSPLSLECTVEGTSNPNLYWYRQAAGRGLQLLFYSVGIGQISSEVPQNLSASRPQDRQFILSSKKLLLSDSGFYLCAWSRLAGVRYEQYFGPGTRLTVT.

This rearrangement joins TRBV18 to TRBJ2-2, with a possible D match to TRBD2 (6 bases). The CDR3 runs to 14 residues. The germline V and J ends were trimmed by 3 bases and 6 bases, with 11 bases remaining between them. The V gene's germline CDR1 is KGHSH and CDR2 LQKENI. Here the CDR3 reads CASSPRGEAGELFF. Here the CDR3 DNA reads TGTGCCAGCTCACCTCGCGGGGAGGCCGGGGAGCTGTTTTTT.

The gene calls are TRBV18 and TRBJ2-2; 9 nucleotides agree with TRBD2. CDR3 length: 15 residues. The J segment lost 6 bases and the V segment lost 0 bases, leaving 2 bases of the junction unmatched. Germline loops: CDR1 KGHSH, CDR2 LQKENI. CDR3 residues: CASSPPGLAAGELFF. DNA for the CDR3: TGTGCCAGCTCACCACCGGGACTAGCTGCCGGGGAGCTGTTTTTT.

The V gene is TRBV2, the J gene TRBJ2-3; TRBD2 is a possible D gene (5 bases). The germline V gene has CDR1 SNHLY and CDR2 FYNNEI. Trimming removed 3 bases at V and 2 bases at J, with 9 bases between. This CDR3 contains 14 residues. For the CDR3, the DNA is TGTGCCAGCAGTGAGGAGGAATACACAGATACGCAGTATTTT. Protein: CASSEEEYTDTQYF.

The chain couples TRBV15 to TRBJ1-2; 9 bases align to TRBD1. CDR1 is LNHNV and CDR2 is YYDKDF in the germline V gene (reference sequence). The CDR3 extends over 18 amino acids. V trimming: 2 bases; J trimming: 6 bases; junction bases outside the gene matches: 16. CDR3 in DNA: TGTGCCACCAGCAGACTAACACTCCAACAGGGGGCCTCGGATGGCTACACCTTC. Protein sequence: CATSRLTLQQGASDGYTF.

CDR3 nucleotides: TGCGCCAGCAGCCCCTCAGGCGCAACTAATGAAAAACTGTTTTTT. It specifies CASSPSGATNEKLFF. The J gene is TRBJ1-4, the V gene TRBV4-1; no reliable D call. The CDR3 loop spans 15 amino acids. Looked up from germline, CDR1 is MGHRA and CDR2 is YSYEKL. Trimming pared 4 bases from V and 0 bases from J, leaving 9 bases between.

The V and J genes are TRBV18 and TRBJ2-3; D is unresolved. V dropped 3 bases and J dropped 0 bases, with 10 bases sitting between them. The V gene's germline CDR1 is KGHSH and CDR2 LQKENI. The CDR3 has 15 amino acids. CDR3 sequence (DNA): TGTGCCAGCTCACCGCGCCATGACAGCACAGATACGCAGTATTTT. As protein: CASSPRHDSTDTQYF.

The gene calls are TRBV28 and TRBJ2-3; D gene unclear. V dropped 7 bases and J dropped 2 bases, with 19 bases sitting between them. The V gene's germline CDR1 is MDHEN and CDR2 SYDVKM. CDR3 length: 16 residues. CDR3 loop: CASNPRGRGLTDTQYF. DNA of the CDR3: TGTGCCAGCAATCCCCGCGGTAGAGGCCTCACAGATACGCAGTATTTT.

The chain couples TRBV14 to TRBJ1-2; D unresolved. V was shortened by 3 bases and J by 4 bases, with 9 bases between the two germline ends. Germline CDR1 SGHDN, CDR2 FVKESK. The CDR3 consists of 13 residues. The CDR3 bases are TGTGCCAGCAGCCACGGGCCTACCTATGGCTACACCTTC. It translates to CASSHGPTYGYTF.

The CDR3 DNA follows: TGTGCCAGCAGCCCCGGGACAGGGGTGCGCGGCTACACCTTC. Translating it yields CASSPGTGVRGYTF. The J gene is TRBJ1-2, the V gene TRBV6-7; 10 bases line up with TRBD1. TRBV6-7 is classed as an ORF, of uncertain function. CDR3 length: 14 residues. V shed 6 bases, J shed 8 bases, and the junction held 9 bases outside the gene matches.

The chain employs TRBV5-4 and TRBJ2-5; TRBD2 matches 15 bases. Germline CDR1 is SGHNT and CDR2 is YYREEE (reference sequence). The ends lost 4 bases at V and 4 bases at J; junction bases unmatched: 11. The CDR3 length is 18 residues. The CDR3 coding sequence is TGTGCCAGCAGCCCAGGAAGGACTAGCGGGGGGGCCACAGAGACCCAGTACTTC. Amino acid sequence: CASSPGRTSGGATETQYF.

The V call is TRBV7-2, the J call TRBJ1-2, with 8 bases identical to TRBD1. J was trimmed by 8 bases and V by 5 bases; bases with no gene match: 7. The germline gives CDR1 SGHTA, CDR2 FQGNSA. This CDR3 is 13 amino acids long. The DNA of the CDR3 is TGTGCCAGCAGCCAGACAGGGGACTGGGGCTACACCTTC. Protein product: CASSQTGDWGYTF.

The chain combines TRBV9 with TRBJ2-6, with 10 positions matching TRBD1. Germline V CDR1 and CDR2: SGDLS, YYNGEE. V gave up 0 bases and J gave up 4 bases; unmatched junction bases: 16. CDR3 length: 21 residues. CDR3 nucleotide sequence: TGTGCCAGCAGCGTAGAGGATGTTCTGGACAGGGGGTCAGCCGGGGCCAACGTCCTGACTTTC. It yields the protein CASSVEDVLDRGSAGANVLTF.

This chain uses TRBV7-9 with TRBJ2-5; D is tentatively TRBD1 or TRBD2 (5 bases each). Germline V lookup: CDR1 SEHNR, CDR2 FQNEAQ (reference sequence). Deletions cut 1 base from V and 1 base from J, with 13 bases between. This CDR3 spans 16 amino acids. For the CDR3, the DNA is TGTGCCAGCAGCTTAGACCCAACGGGGCCCCAAGAGACCCAGTACTTC. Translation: CASSLDPTGPQETQYF.